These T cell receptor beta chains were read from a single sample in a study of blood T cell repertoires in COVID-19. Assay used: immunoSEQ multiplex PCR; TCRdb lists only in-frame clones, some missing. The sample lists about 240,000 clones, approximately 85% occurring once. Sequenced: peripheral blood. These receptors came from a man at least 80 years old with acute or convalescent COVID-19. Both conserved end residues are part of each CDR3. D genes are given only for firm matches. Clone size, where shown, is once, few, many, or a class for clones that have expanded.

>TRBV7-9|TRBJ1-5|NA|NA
TGTGCCAGCAGCCTTGGTCCTCTAGGCAATCAGCCCCAGCATTTT
CASSLGPLGNQPQHF
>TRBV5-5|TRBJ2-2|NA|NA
TGTGCCAGCAGCCCCGGGGGATCCACCGGGGAGCTGTTTTTT
CASSPGGSTGELFF
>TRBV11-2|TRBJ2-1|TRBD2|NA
TGTGCCAGCAGACCCCAAGGGGGACTAGCGGGAGTGGATGAGCAGTTCTTC
CASRPQGGLAGVDEQFF
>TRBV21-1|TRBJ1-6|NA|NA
TGTGCCAACCCCCACCTACGGTCCAACGTGAATTCACCCCTCCACTTT
CANPHLRSNVNSPLHF
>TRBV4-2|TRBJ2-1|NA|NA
TGTGCCAGCAGCCAGGAGTCCGCGGATACCTACAATGAGCAGTTCTTC
CASSQESADTYNEQFF
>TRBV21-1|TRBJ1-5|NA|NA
TGTGCCAGCAGCAAAGGGGGGACAGGGGGGAATCAGCCCCAGCATTTT
CASSKGGTGGNQPQHF
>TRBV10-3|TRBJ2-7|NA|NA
TGTGCCATCAGTGAGTCGGGGAGTTCGGGCTACGAGCAGTACTTC
CAISESGSSGYEQYF
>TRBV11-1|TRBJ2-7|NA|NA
TGTGCCAGCAGGTCAGGGACAAGTCTCGAGCAGTACTTC
CASRSGTSLEQYF
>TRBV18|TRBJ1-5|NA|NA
TGTGCCAGCTCACCCGGGGGGGATCAGCCCCAGCATTTT
CASSPGGDQPQHF
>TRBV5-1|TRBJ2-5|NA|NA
TGCGCCAGCAGCTTGGCCCCAGGGCCTCAAGAGACCCAGTACTTC
CASSLAPGPQETQYF
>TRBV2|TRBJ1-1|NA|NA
TGTGCCAGCACGCGGGTCCCGAACACTGAAGCTTTCTTT
CASTRVPNTEAFF
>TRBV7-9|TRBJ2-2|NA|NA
TGTGCCAGCAGCCCCCCCGGGGAAATGGGGACCGGGGAGCTGTTTTTT
CASSPPGEMGTGELFF
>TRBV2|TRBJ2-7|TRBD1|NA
TGTGCCAGCAAACGAGGACAGGGGGCGGGCGAGCAGTACTTC
CASKRGQGAGEQYF
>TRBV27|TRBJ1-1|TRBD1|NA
TGTGCCAGCAGTTCTACCCGGGACAGGGGGGTTGAAGCTTTCTTT
CASSSTRDRGVEAFF
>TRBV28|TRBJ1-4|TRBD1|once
TGTGCCAGCAGTGCCACCCTCCGGGACAGGGACGATGAAAAACTGTTTTTT
CASSATLRDRDDEKLFF
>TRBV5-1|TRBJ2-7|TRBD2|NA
TGCGCCAGCAGCCCCTCACCTAGCGGGAGTACCTACGAGCAGTACTTC
CASSPSPSGSTYEQYF
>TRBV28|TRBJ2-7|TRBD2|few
TGTGCCAGCAGAGGAAGCGGGGGTAACTACGAGCAGTACTTC
CASRGSGGNYEQYF
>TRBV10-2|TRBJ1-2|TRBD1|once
TGCGCCAGCGACAGGGGGATTGGCTATGGCTACACCTTC
CASDRGIGYGYTF
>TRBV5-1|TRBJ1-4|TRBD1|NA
TGCGCCAGCAGTCGACAGGGGGACTCAACTAATGAAAAACTGTTTTTT
CASSRQGDSTNEKLFF
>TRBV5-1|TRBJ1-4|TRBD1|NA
TGCGCCAGCAGTGTCGGGACAGATGAAAAACTGTTTTTT
CASSVGTDEKLFF
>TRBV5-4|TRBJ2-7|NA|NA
TGTGCCAGCAGCCCAGGGGGACTAGGGGACTACGAGCAGTACTTC
CASSPGGLGDYEQYF
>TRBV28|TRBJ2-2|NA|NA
TGTGCCAGCAACCGAGCACCCGGGGAGCTGTTTTTT
CASNRAPGELFF
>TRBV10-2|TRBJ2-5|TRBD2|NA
TGCGCCAGCAGAGGACTAGCGGGGGGAGAGACCCAGTACTTC
CASRGLAGGETQYF
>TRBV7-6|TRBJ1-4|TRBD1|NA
TGTGCCAGCAGCTTAGCCCAGGGACAGGGGGAAAAACTGTTTTTT
CASSLAQGQGEKLFF
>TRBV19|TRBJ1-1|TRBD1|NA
TGTGCCAGTAGTCCGAGGGGGCGGAGTAGGTCTGGGAACACTGAAGCTTTCTTT
CASSPRGRSRSGNTEAFF
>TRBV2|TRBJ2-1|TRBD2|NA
TGTGCCAGCCGCGGGGTAGCGGGACAATCCCCCCATGAGCAGTTCTTC
CASRGVAGQSPHEQFF
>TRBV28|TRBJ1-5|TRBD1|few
TGTGCCAGCAGGGGGACAGGGGACAATCAGCCCCAGCATTTT
CASRGTGDNQPQHF
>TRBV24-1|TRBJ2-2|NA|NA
TGTGCCACCAGTGTGTCAGGGAACACCGGGGAGCTGTTTTTT
CATSVSGNTGELFF
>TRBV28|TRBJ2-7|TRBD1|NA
TGTGCCAGCAGTCCCCGGGGACAGGGGGCGGGCGAGCAGTACTTC
CASSPRGQGAGEQYF
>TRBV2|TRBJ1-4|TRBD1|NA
TGTGCCAGCAGCTACGGGACAGGGGCGCGGAAACTGTTTTTT
CASSYGTGARKLFF
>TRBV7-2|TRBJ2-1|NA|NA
TGTGCCAGCAGCTTAAACAGCTACAATGAGCAGTTCTTC
CASSLNSYNEQFF
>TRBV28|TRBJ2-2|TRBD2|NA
TGTGCCAGCAGGCTTGGACTAGCGGGAGCGGGCGGGGAGCTGTTTTTT
CASRLGLAGAGGELFF
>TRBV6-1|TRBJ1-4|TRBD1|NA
TGTGCCAGCAGTGAAATGGGGACAGGGAATGAAAAACTGTTTTTT
CASSEMGTGNEKLFF
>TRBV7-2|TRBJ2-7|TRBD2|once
TGTGCCAGCAGCTTAGGGGGTAGCGGGATATCCTACGAGCAGTACTTC
CASSLGGSGISYEQYF
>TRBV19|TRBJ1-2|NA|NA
TGTGCCAGTAGTGGCTTTGGCAACTATGGCTACACCTTC
CASSGFGNYGYTF
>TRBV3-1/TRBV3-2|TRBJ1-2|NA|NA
TGTGCCAGCAGCCCCCACTGTGACCGGCGGGACTATGGCTACACCTTC
CASSPHCDRRDYGYTF
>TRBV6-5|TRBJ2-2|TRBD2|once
TGTGCCGTCACTGCGGGGGGAATTTCCGGGGAGCTGTTTTTT
CAVTAGGISGELFF
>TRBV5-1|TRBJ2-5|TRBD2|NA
TGCGCCAGCAGCTTGGCCGGGACTAGCGTCCAAGAGACCCAGTACTTC
CASSLAGTSVQETQYF
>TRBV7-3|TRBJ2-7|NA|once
TGTGCCAGCAGCCCAAGTACGGAGAATCCCCCGTACTTC
CASSPSTENPPYF
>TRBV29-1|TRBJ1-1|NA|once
TGCAGCGTTGACACTCAGGATCTGAACACTGAAGCTTTCTTT
CSVDTQDLNTEAFF